The 24 T cell receptor beta chains below come from one sample, sequenced in a study of blood T cell repertoires in COVID-19. The table came from immunoSEQ multiplex PCR; TCRdb's copy has only in-frame clones and leaves some out. The sample contains 300,000 to 400,000 clones, more than 90% of which appear only once. Sequenced sample: PBMCs or T cells enriched from blood (not recorded which). The receptors derive from a woman aged 30 to 39 who had been exposed to COVID-19.

The chain combines TRBV19 with TRBJ1-1; TRBD1 aligns across 11 bases. The CDR3 contains 15 residues. V gave up 6 bases and J gave up 8 bases; unmatched junction bases: 11. Germline CDR1 reads LNHDA; CDR2 reads SQIVND (reference sequence). In nucleotides, the CDR3 is TGTGCCAGTAGCTCCCGGGACAGGGGGAATCCCGAAGCTTTCTTT. Amino acids: CASSSRDRGNPEAFF.

In its sample, this clone was seen once. J is TRBJ2-7 and V is TRBV3-1 (or the pseudogene TRBV3-2); D is possibly TRBD2 (7 bases). Trimming removed 4 bases at V and 2 bases at J, with 15 bases between. This CDR3 has 15 residues. CDR1 and CDR2 from the germline V gene are LGHDT and YNNKEL (reference sequence). The CDR3 DNA is TGTGCCAGCAGCCCTTTAGGGGGGGATCCCTACGAGCAGTACTTC. Amino acid sequence: CASSPLGGDPYEQYF.

Notes on this clone: A read error may produce the germline difference seen at one junction end. This chain joins TRBV2 and TRBJ1-6, with TRBD1 as a possible D gene (5 bases). CDR1 is SNHLY, CDR2 FYNNEI, per germline. CDR3 length: 12 residues. CDR3 amino acids: CASREGQIGRRF. The DNA of the CDR3 is TGTGCCAGCAGGGAGGGGCAGATCGGCAGGCGCTTT.

A single count supports this clone. The V call is TRBV4-2, the J call TRBJ2-5; 11 nucleotides line up with TRBD2. Germline loops: CDR1 LGHNA, CDR2 YNFKEQ. Trimming removed 2 bases from V and 3 bases from J; junction bases left unmatched: 2. The CDR3 sequence is 15 residues long. The CDR3 DNA reads TGTGCCAGCAGCCAATTAGCGGGGGGGGAAGAGACCCAGTACTTC. This sequence encodes CASSQLAGGEETQYF.

The chain couples TRBV5-3 to TRBJ1-1; 7 bases match TRBD1. TRBV5-3 is recorded as an ORF, its role being uncertain. The CDR3 covers 14 residues. The junction had 14 bases not matched to a gene; V was cut back by 4 bases and J by 11 bases. For the CDR3, the DNA is TGTGCCAGAAGCAATGGACTCGGACAGGTTGTGGCTTTCTTT. The encoded protein is CARSNGLGQVVAFF.

This chain joins TRBV5-1 and TRBJ2-7; TRBD1 aligns across 9 bases. This CDR3 spans 15 amino acids. V was pared by 4 bases and J by 4 bases, with 9 bases of the junction left unmatched. Per germline, CDR1 SGHRS and CDR2 YFSETQ. CDR3 amino acids: CASSTAGTGIYEQYF. In DNA, the CDR3 is TGCGCCAGCAGCACAGCCGGGACAGGGATTTACGAGCAGTACTTC.

The chain recombines TRBV7-9 with TRBJ2-4; 8 nucleotides align to TRBD2. This CDR3 has 13 amino acids. V lost 5 bases to trimming and J lost 6 bases; unmatched junction nucleotides: 3. Germline lookup yields CDR1 SEHNR and CDR2 FQNEAQ (reference sequence). CDR3 protein: CASSRRGGNIQYF. In DNA, the CDR3 is TGTGCCAGCAGCCGCCGGGGGGGAAACATTCAGTACTTC. Full variable domain (rest looked up from reference TRBV7-9 and TRBJ2-4): DTGVSQNPRHKITKRGQNVTFRCDPISEHNRLYWYRQTLGQGPEFLTYFQNEAQLEKSRLLSDRFSAERPKGSFSTLEIQRTEQGDSAMYLCASSRRGGNIQYFGAGTRLSVL.

The chain employs TRBV2 and TRBJ2-5; 7 nucleotides line up with TRBD1. The V gene end was trimmed by 6 bases and the J gene end by 5 bases; junction bases not matched to a gene: 6. The CDR3 is 13 residues long. The V gene's germline CDR1 is SNHLY and CDR2 FYNNEI. The DNA of the CDR3 is TGTGCCAGCAGGACAGGGATGACGGAGACCCAGTACTTC. Amino acid sequence: CASRTGMTETQYF.

V gene TRBV19 combines with J gene TRBJ2-5, with TRBD1 as a possible D gene (5 bases). The CDR3 has 13 amino acids. Germline V CDR1 and CDR2: LNHDA, SQIVND (reference sequence). V lost 8 bases and J 4 bases, leaving 14 bases between the germline ends. CDR3 region: CASSAGHGETQYF. The CDR3 DNA follows: TGTGCCAGTTCGGCAGGGCATGGAGAGACCCAGTACTTC. Combining the CDR3 with reference TRBV19 and TRBJ2-5 gives the whole variable domain DGGITQSPKYLFRKEGQNVTLSCEQNLNHDAMYWYRQDPGQGLRLIYYSQIVNDFQKGDIAEGYSVSREKKESFPLTVTSAQKNPTAFYLCASSAGHGETQYFGPGTRLLVL.

This chain links TRBV18 with TRBJ1-6; 7 bases are a match to TRBD1. V shed 3 bases and J 5 bases; nucleotides not matched to a gene: 7. Germline CDR1 KGHSH, CDR2 LQKENI. CDR3 size: 16 residues. The CDR3 is CASSPLGGFDNSPLHF. The CDR3 DNA is TGTGCCAGCTCACCTTTAGGGGGCTTCGATAATTCACCCCTCCACTTT.

This clone was counted a single time. V and J are TRBV6-4 and TRBJ2-6; 7 bases are shared with TRBD2. The ends lost 4 bases at V and 1 base at J; junction bases unmatched: 1. Germline CDR1 and CDR2: MRHNA and SNTAGT. The CDR3 sequence is 15 residues long. The CDR3 spells CASSGGGSGANVLTF. DNA of the CDR3: TGTGCCAGCAGTGGCGGGGGATCTGGGGCCAACGTCCTGACTTTC.

The chain combines TRBV6-1 with TRBJ2-3; D not certain. From germline, CDR1 is MNHNS and CDR2 SASEGT. V lost 3 bases and J lost 8, with 15 bases in between. The CDR3 length is 14 residues. The CDR3 nucleotides read TGTGCCAGCAGTGAGGTGGTGTACCTCGGTACGCAGTATTTT. Translating it yields CASSEVVYLGTQYF.

In the case of this clone: Other DNA variants within this sample encode the same CDR3. The chain carries TRBV7-2 and TRBJ1-2; no definite D call. The CDR3 is 12 residues long. Germline V gives CDR1 SGHTA, CDR2 FQGNSA. V was trimmed by 0 bases and J by 8 bases, leaving 7 bases between them. The CDR3 protein is CASSLAAGGYTF. As DNA, the CDR3 is TGTGCCAGCAGCTTAGCTGCGGGCGGCTACACCTTC.

The rearrangement links TRBV10-3 to TRBJ2-7; 9 bases line up with TRBD1. The CDR3 loop spans 14 amino acids. Germline CDR1 is ENHRY and CDR2 is SYGVKD. J lost 2 bases, V lost 9 bases, and 8 bases had no gene match. CDR3: CAIAGTGTTYEQYF. The CDR3 nucleotides read TGTGCCATTGCCGGGACAGGGACTACCTACGAGCAGTACTTC.

The rearrangement uses TRBV4-2 and TRBJ1-6, with 7 bases that match TRBD1. Trimming cost V 0 bases and J 10 bases; bases outside gene matches: 6. The CDR3 contains 15 residues. The germline gives CDR1 LGHNA, CDR2 YNFKEQ. CDR3 coding DNA: TGTGCCAGCAGCCAAGATAACAGGGGCCGATCACCCCTCCACTTT. Its protein is CASSQDNRGRSPLHF.

A single count supports this clone. The V call is TRBV7-9, the J call TRBJ1-1; 7 bases align to TRBD1. The CDR3 length is 16 residues. Germline V lookup: CDR1 SEHNR, CDR2 FQNEAQ (reference sequence). V shed 5 bases, J shed 1 base, and the junction held 10 bases outside the gene matches. The CDR3 protein is CASSPDRRLTNTEAFF. The CDR3 coding sequence is TGTGCCAGCAGCCCGGACAGGCGACTTACGAACACTGAAGCTTTCTTT.

The genes are TRBV5-1 and TRBJ1-1; 9 nucleotides match TRBD1. V lost 0 bases, J lost 7 bases, and 4 bases stayed unmatched. Germline V gene sequence: CDR1 SGHRS, CDR2 YFSETQ. The CDR3 runs to 14 residues. The CDR3, as DNA: TGCGCCAGCAGCTTGGTGGGACAGGGAAATGAAGCTTTCTTT. It is translated as CASSLVGQGNEAFF.

With respect to this clone: A much larger clone sits a single nucleotide away, making a read error possible. Other nucleotide sequences in the sample specify the same CDR3. V usage is TRBV11-3 and J usage is TRBJ1-1; tentatively, D is TRBD1 (5 bases). This CDR3 has 13 amino acids. Germline CDR1 SGHNT, CDR2 YENEEA. The V end was cut by 2 bases, the J end by 1 base, with 5 bases between. DNA of the CDR3: TGTGCCAGCAGCTTAACAGGGAACACTGAAGCTTTCTTT. Residues: CASSLTGNTEAFF. Full variable domain (missing parts from reference TRBV11-3 and TRBJ1-1): EAGVVQSPRYKIIEKKQPVAFWCNPISGHNTLYWYLQNLGQGPELLIRYENEEAVDDSQLPKDRFSAERLKGVDSTLKIQPAELGDSAVYLCASSLTGNTEAFFGQGTRLTVV.

The table lists this clone with a count of one. This chain joins TRBV21-1 and TRBJ1-6; TRBD1 was called by the table and not checked on the DNA. TRBV21-1 has pseudogene status. This CDR3 comprises 15 residues. CDR3 amino acids: CASKTGQGHNSPLHF. The CDR3 DNA sequence: TGTGCCAGCAAGACAGGGCAGGGCCATAATTCACCCCTCCACTTT.

V gene TRBV4-3 combines with J gene TRBJ2-7; a possible D gene is TRBD1 (5 bases). V dropped 0 bases and J dropped 0 bases, with 9 bases sitting between them. The CDR3 spans 15 residues. CDR1 LGHNA and CDR2 YSLEER come from the germline V gene. This CDR3 reads CASSQDYQGSYEQYF. The DNA for the CDR3 is TGCGCCAGCAGCCAAGATTATCAGGGCTCCTACGAGCAGTACTTC.

The gene calls are TRBV19 and TRBJ2-2; 9 bases fit TRBD1. This CDR3 is 17 amino acids long. Germline CDR1 LNHDA, CDR2 SQIVND (reference sequence). Trimming removed 2 bases from V and 0 bases from J; junction bases left unmatched: 4. The CDR3 DNA reads as TGTGCCAGTAGTATAAACAGGGGGCATGCGAACACCGGGGAGCTGTTTTTT. This sequence encodes CASSINRGHANTGELFF.

This chain joins TRBV6-5 and TRBJ2-5, with D perhaps TRBD2 (6 bases). The length of the CDR3 is 15 residues. The V gene's germline CDR1 is MNHEY and CDR2 SVGAGI. The ends were cut back, 0 bases at V and 2 bases at J, with 10 bases in the middle. This CDR3 reads CASSYSPLAQETQYF. The CDR3 DNA reads as TGTGCCAGCAGTTACTCCCCACTAGCTCAAGAGACCCAGTACTTC.

J is TRBJ2-7 and V is TRBV5-4, with TRBD2 matching 7 bases. Germline trimming cut 4 bases from V and 3 bases from J; bases unmatched to any gene: 13. Germline values: CDR1 SGHNT, CDR2 YYREEE (reference sequence). The CDR3 sequence is 16 residues long. CDR3 residues: CASSNWGGEPHYEQYF. CDR3 nucleotides: TGTGCCAGCAGCAACTGGGGGGGGGAACCACACTACGAGCAGTACTTC.

V usage is TRBV14 and J usage is TRBJ2-1; 10 bases fit TRBD1. Germline V gene data show CDR1 as SGHDN and CDR2 as FVKESK. The V and J ends lost 3 bases and 8 bases, in that order; junction bases with no gene match: 7. This CDR3 is 15 amino acids long. The CDR3 spells CASSHRPGQGYEQFF. The CDR3 bases are TGTGCCAGCAGCCACCGCCCGGGACAGGGGTATGAGCAGTTCTTC. Variable domain in full (rest from reference TRBV14 and TRBJ2-1): EAGVTQFPSHSVIEKGQTVTLRCDPISGHDNLYWYRRVMGKEIKFLLHFVKESKQDESGMPNNRFLAERTGGTYSTLKVQPAELEDSGVYFCASSHRPGQGYEQFFGPGTRLTVL.